This is a list of T cell receptor beta chains from one sample in a study of blood T cell repertoires in COVID-19. The protocol was immunoSEQ multiplex PCR, while the TCRdb copy is restricted to in-frame clones and leaves out a portion. This table holds about 210,000 clones, around 80% found once. Sequencing input: peripheral blood. Receptors were obtained from a man between 45 and 60 years old with active or convalescent COVID-19. CDR3s include the opening cysteine and the closing phenylalanine or tryptophan. Fields, in order: clone size, D gene, CDR3 length, V gene, J gene, CDR3 DNA, CDR3 protein. D genes are given only for firm matches. Clone size, where shown, is once, few, many, or a class for clones that have expanded.

.,.,13,TRBV12-3/TRBV12-4,TRBJ2-7,TGTGCCAGCAGTCCCAGATTCCTGCACGAGCAGTACTTC,CASSPRFLHEQYF
.,TRBD2,16,TRBV3-1/TRBV3-2,TRBJ2-2,TGTGCCAGCAGCCAGGGGAGCGGGACGAACACCGGGGAGCTGTTTTTT,CASSQGSGTNTGELFF
once,.,15,TRBV11-2,TRBJ2-3,TGTGCCAGCAGCTTAGGGGGCAGGAGCACAGATACGCAGTATTTT,CASSLGGRSTDTQYF
.,.,12,TRBV11-1,TRBJ2-1,TGTGCCAGCAGCTTAGCGGCAAATGAGCAGTTCTTC,CASSLAANEQFF
.,TRBD2,16,TRBV5-5,TRBJ2-1,TGTGCCAGCAGCTCAACTAGCGGGAGGCCCAACAATGAGCAGTTCTTC,CASSSTSGRPNNEQFF
.,TRBD2,16,TRBV19,TRBJ2-1,TGTGCCAGAGGGACCACAGGAGGGACTAGCGAGTATGAGCAGTTCTTC,CARGTTGGTSEYEQFF
.,TRBD2,17,TRBV7-2,TRBJ2-2,TGTGCCAGCAGCTTAGATGTTCTAGCGGTAAACACCGGGGAGCTGTTTTTT,CASSLDVLAVNTGELFF
.,TRBD2,15,TRBV27,TRBJ2-1,TGTGCCAGCAGTTTTCGGGGGGATCTAAACAATGAGCAGTTCTTC,CASSFRGDLNNEQFF
.,.,12,TRBV29-1,TRBJ1-2,TGCAGCGTTGGAGGGCCTAACTATGGCTACACCTTC,CSVGGPNYGYTF
.,TRBD1,16,TRBV15,TRBJ1-1,TGTGCCACCAGCAGAGAAGGGACAGGGCGGCACACTGAAGCTTTCTTT,CATSREGTGRHTEAFF
.,.,12,TRBV29-1,TRBJ1-2,TGCAGCGTTGTAAAAGGGAGGAGAGGCTACACCTTC,CSVVKGRRGYTF
once,.,16,TRBV19,TRBJ1-1,TGTGCCAGTAGCCTTAGTGGGGGGACGGTGAACACTGAAGCTTTCTTT,CASSLSGGTVNTEAFF
.,.,15,TRBV2,TRBJ1-1,TGTGCCAGCAGTGAATCAGACAGACTGAACACTGAAGCTTTCTTT,CASSESDRLNTEAFF
.,.,14,TRBV6-5,TRBJ1-6,TGTGCCACCCGCAGGAGGACAGAGAATTCACCCCTCCACTTT,CATRRRTENSPLHF
once,TRBD2,16,TRBV3-1/TRBV3-2,TRBJ2-1,TGTGCCAGCAGCCAAGATCTAGCGGGGGTGGACAATGAGCAGTTCTTC,CASSQDLAGVDNEQFF
.,.,15,TRBV7-2,TRBJ2-3,TGTGCCAGCAGCTTCATGGGAGAAGGCACAGATACGCAGTATTTT,CASSFMGEGTDTQYF
.,TRBD2,13,TRBV9,TRBJ2-7,TGTGCCAGCAGCGCCGGACTAGTCGCCGAGCAGTACTTC,CASSAGLVAEQYF
.,.,14,TRBV29-1,TRBJ1-1,TGCAGCGTTGTTTGGGGGGGGGCTCGGACTGAAGCTTTCTTT,CSVVWGGARTEAFF
.,TRBD1,16,TRBV30,TRBJ1-6,TGTGCCTCAAACCTCGGGGCGGGACAGGGGGCTTCACCCCTCCACTTT,CASNLGAGQGASPLHF
.,TRBD1,13,TRBV7-2,TRBJ1-6,TGTGCCAGCAGCACGACAGGGAATTCACCCCTCCACTTT,CASSTTGNSPLHF
.,TRBD1,16,TRBV7-2,TRBJ2-5,TGTGCCAGCAGCAATTTTCCCCGGGACAGGGAGGAGACCCAGTACTTC,CASSNFPRDREETQYF
.,.,14,TRBV5-1,TRBJ2-7,TGCGCCAGCAGCTACGACTCCGGGAACTACGAGCAGTACTTC,CASSYDSGNYEQYF
.,TRBD1,14,TRBV7-2,TRBJ2-5,TGTGCCAGCAGCTCGACAGGGGGCTCGGAGACCCAGTACTTC,CASSSTGGSETQYF
.,.,18,TRBV4-2,TRBJ2-1,TGTGCCAGCAGCCAAGCGAGGGGGGGAGCGGGAAATTACAATGAGCAGTTCTTC,CASSQARGGAGNYNEQFF
.,TRBD1,16,TRBV6-4,TRBJ2-1,TGTGCCAGCAGTGACCCGGACAGGGGGCCCCTGGGTGAGCAGTTCTTC,CASSDPDRGPLGEQFF
.,.,9,TRBV30,TRBJ1-2,TGTGCCCCTCTCGATGGCTACACCTTC,CAPLDGYTF
.,.,17,TRBV15,TRBJ2-2,TGTGCCACCAGCAGCTCCCGGGACAACTTTATCCCCGGGGAGCTGTTTTTT,CATSSSRDNFIPGELFF
.,TRBD1,16,TRBV11-3,TRBJ2-1,TGTGCCAGCAGCCGGGGGTCGGGACAGGGGTTTGGTGAGCAGTTCTTC,CASSRGSGQGFGEQFF
.,TRBD1,15,TRBV10-3,TRBJ1-4,TGTGCCATCAGTCCGAGCGCAGGGGGCCTTGAAAAACTGTTTTTT,CAISPSAGGLEKLFF
.,TRBD1,15,TRBV2,TRBJ1-2,TGTGCCAGCAGGTTGACAGGGGGGTCTAACTATGGCTACACCTTC,CASRLTGGSNYGYTF
.,TRBD1,15,TRBV18,TRBJ1-1,TGTGCCAGCTCACCAAATTTGGACAGGGGCATGTGGGCTTTCTTT,CASSPNLDRGMWAFF
.,.,16,TRBV4-2,TRBJ1-1,TGTGCCAGCAGCCAAGATGGGGGGGCTCCTAACACTGAAGCTTTCTTT,CASSQDGGAPNTEAFF
.,TRBD1,16,TRBV4-1,TRBJ1-5,TGCGCCAGCAGCCAAGAAACTGGACAGGGAAACCAGCCCCAGCATTTT,CASSQETGQGNQPQHF
.,.,15,TRBV19,TRBJ1-2,TGTGCCAGTAGTATAGGTGGACAAGCCATCTATGGCTACACCTTC,CASSIGGQAIYGYTF
.,.,14,TRBV9,TRBJ2-7,TGTGCCAGCAGCGTAGGCCAGGGTACCTACGAGCAGTACTTC,CASSVGQGTYEQYF
.,TRBD1,15,TRBV19,TRBJ2-7,TGTGCCAGTAGCCGAACTCAGGGGGCGCTCTACGAGCAGTACTTC,CASSRTQGALYEQYF
.,TRBD1,12,TRBV30,TRBJ2-2,TGTGCCTGGGGACAGGGGCCCGGGGAGCTGTTTTTT,CAWGQGPGELFF
.,TRBD2,15,TRBV27,TRBJ2-3,TGTGCCAGCAGCCCTACCGCCGGGGGGGGCAGGGCGCAGTATTTT,CASSPTAGGGRAQYF
.,.,15,TRBV11-2,TRBJ1-2,TGTGCCAGCAGCTTCCCGAATACAGGGTCGAAGGGCTACACCTTC,CASSFPNTGSKGYTF
many,.,17,TRBV6-4,TRBJ1-5,TGTGCCAGCAGTGTTAGGGGAGGCAATTCTTACAATCAGCCCCAGCATTTT,CASSVRGGNSYNQPQHF
.,.,16,TRBV19,TRBJ1-2,TGTGCCAGTAGTATAGCACCGCCCGGGACTAACTATGGCTACACCTTC,CASSIAPPGTNYGYTF
.,TRBD1,15,TRBV29-1,TRBJ2-1,TGCAGCGTTGGGGGATCGGGACAGCCCTACAATGAGCAGTTCTTC,CSVGGSGQPYNEQFF
.,TRBD1,18,TRBV28,TRBJ2-7,TGTGCCAGCAGTTTAGATATCAGGGGGCGTATCGTCGGATACGAGCAGTACTTC,CASSLDIRGRIVGYEQYF
.,TRBD2,16,TRBV11-2,TRBJ2-5,TGTGCCAGCAGCCCCAAACTAGCGGGAGGGCCGGAGACCCAGTACTTC,CASSPKLAGGPETQYF
.,.,15,TRBV15,TRBJ1-2,TGTGCCACCAGCAGAGATAAGCAAGGGGGCTATGGCTACACCTTC,CATSRDKQGGYGYTF
.,.,12,TRBV11-2,TRBJ1-4,TGTGCCAGCACCGCGAGAGGGGAAAAACTGTTTTTT,CASTARGEKLFF
once,.,14,TRBV6-2/TRBV6-3,TRBJ1-1,TGTGCCAGCAGTAGGAGCTTAATGAACACTGAAGCTTTCTTT,CASSRSLMNTEAFF
.,.,11,TRBV29-1,TRBJ1-2,TGCAGCGTTCTGACAGTCTATGGCTACACCTTC,CSVLTVYGYTF
.,.,15,TRBV30,TRBJ2-1,TGTGCCTGGAGTGCCCTGGGGGGGGGCGCCGGTGAGCAGTTCTTC,CAWSALGGGAGEQFF